This TCR beta chain was obtained from a study of neurological immune-mediated disorders (dated by TCRdb to the late 2010s). In terms of the full investigation: Among the roughly 34 multiple sclerosis patients, relapsing-remitting MS was present in around 31 and secondary progressive MS was present in 3. Peripheral blood TCR-beta repertoires from HTLV-I-associated myelopathy (HAM/TSP) patients, multiple sclerosis patients and healthy controls were compared by UMI-based sequencing. The approximately 110 TCR-beta libraries included longitudinal samples, technical triplicates and paired sorted CD4+ and CD8+ T-cell subsets alongside PBMC samples. The cohort comprised around 70 subjects: approximately 15 HAM/TSP patients, 34 multiple sclerosis patients and some 20 healthy controls. What the study reported, not specific to this receptor: In a phylogenetic analysis, the repertoires of 18 out of 34 MS patients fell into a single cluster of related CDR3 sequences, pointing to a possible signature at the repertoire level. TCR clonal expansion was greatest in HAM/TSP patients and smallest in MS patients, who ranked below even healthy controls. No association of the MS cluster with clinical or MRI features was observed, and the need for larger cohorts was stated by the authors. Across subjects, expanded clones never shared an identical CDR3 amino acid sequence, which suggests that the TCR-beta repertoires in every group were private.

The germline V gene (reference sequence) supplies CDR1 SGHKS and CDR2 YYEKEE. Trimming accounts for 2 bases at V and 2 bases at J, while the number of junction bases matched to no gene is 1. The CDR3, cysteine through phenylalanine, is 13 amino acids long. The only DNA kept is the CDR3, 39 bases in frame from the first base. This clonotype was seen at least ten times. The target of this receptor is not known. The sample holds no much larger clone one base away, and base qualities are not on file. To synthesize cDNA, template-switch 5'RACE was performed with a primer carrying a 10-nucleotide random unique molecular identifier so that each TCR transcript was tagged. Each sequencing run produced over 200 million TCR-beta sequences covering 15-18 subjects. The RNeasy kit was used for extraction of total RNA. TCR-beta VDJ regions were amplified with primers for the TCR constant region and the 5'RACE anchor, using the KAPA Real-time Library Amplification kit. A first PCR added sample indexes and Illumina adaptors, after which a second PCR increased the library yield. After Ampure bead purification, the roughly 650 bp TCR product was size-selected on a 2% E-gel SizeSelection system. Before pooling, library quality was assessed on a Bioanalyzer, concentration was determined with Qubit, and library quantification was performed with the Kapa Library Quantification kit. An Illumina HiSeq 2500 sequenced the libraries paired-end 2 x 150 bp. To increase sequence diversity, about 25-31% phiX was spiked into each library pool. Per the original workflow: The UMI-based MiGEC pipeline processed quality-filtered reads and removed over 75% of raw TCR sequences during error correction. IMGT germline references were used for alignment of VDJ genes, and clonotypes were defined by a unique CDR3 amino acid sequence together with V-J genes. Clonal expansion, Shannon diversity and CDR3 relatedness (CalcPairwiseDistances, ClusterSamples) were evaluated with VDJtools, and phylogenetic trees were built with CLCbio workbench. Using coefficient-of-variation modelling across technical triplicates, the study counted a clone as expanded if it had at least 8 unique UMIs. TCRdb trimmed the raw reads at Q25, called clones with MiXCR and kept productive beta chains. Rows with one shared CDR3 protein collapse into an entry with the most common genes and DNA. TCRdb, not the original authors, processed these V and J calls. The sample contains 55,000 to 70,000 distinct CDR3 sequences, approximately 4.1% of them found a single time. Clones ranked in the top ten supply 1% to 1.5% of the sample.

For the unsorted PBMC libraries, 2 million PBMCs were stored in RNAlater at -80 degrees C until RNA extraction and were used to generate the libraries. Multiple sclerosis patients were enrolled in a US clinical protocol under which disease progression was evaluated by magnetic resonance imaging. PBMCs were separated from peripheral blood using Ficoll-Hypaque density gradient centrifugation and then cryopreserved in liquid nitrogen. Sequencing was performed on PBMCs. This chain joins TRBV5-5 to TRBJ2-7, with 7 middle bases fitting TRBD1. This sequence originates from a man aged 30-40 years with multiple sclerosis. The nucleotides read TGTGCCAGCAGCTTAGACAGGGCCTACGAGCAGTACTTC. Its protein is CASSLDRAYEQYF.